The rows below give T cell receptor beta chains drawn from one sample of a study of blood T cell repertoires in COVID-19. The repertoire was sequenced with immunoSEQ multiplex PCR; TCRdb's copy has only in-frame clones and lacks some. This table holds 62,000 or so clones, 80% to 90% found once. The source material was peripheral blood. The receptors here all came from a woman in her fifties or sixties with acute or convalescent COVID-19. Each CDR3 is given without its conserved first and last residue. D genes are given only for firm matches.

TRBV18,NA,ASSPPGAAGANVLT
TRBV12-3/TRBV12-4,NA,ASSWTQNTEAF
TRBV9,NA,ASSALTGNTIY
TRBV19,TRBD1,ASSPAGGGYGYT
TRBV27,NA,ASSSSRTGNNEQF
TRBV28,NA,ASSKFPVSYEQY
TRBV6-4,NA,ASHRGSQNSTDTQY
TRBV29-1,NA,SVGRGTASTDTQY
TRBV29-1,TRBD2,SVEVAGGIPQY
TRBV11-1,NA,ASSLGTGRYEQY
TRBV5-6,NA,ASSLGRNYGYT
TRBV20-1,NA,SASLGGNTEAF
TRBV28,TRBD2,ASGPASGITGELF
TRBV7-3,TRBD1,ASSLTSGQASSYEQY
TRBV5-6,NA,ASSNRGYEQY
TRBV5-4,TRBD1,ASSRTGGNYGYT
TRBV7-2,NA,ASSLAGAGRVGTGYT
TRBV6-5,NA,ASEVQDSANQPQH
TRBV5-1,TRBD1,ASSFNPTGGSSGANVLT
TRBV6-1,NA,ASSEKGGSYGYT
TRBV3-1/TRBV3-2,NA,ASSHGTQGKAF
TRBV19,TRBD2,ASSPRLAGGPGETQY
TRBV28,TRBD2,ASSSQPRLARTDTQY
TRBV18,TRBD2,ASSPLAGLNTGELF
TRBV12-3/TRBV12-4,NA,ASSLTSGQPQH
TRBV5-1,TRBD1,ASRLTGARRGELF